This is a list of T cell receptor beta chains from one sample in a study of cytomegalovirus exposure and HLA in healthy donors. Clones were read by immunoSEQ multiplex PCR, and TCRdb kept only the in-frame ones, dropping some. Of some 200,000 clones listed, 75% to 85% are singletons. The sample comprised PBMCs. The receptor set was obtained from a girl under 18 in good health and CMV-seronegative. Each CDR3 is given with its conserved first and last residue. Each record gives: clone size, J gene, D gene, V gene, CDR3 DNA, CDR3 protein. D genes are given only for firm matches. Expanded clones are given a class, and other clones once, few, many or no size at all.

>.|TRBJ2-3|TRBD2|TRBV10-1
TGCGCCAGCAGTGAATTGGCGGGAGGGCCAGAGGCGCAGTATTTT
CASSELAGGPEAQYF
>.|TRBJ2-7|TRBD1|TRBV5-6
TGTGCCAGCAGGGGACAGGGGAGCTACGAGCAGTACTTC
CASRGQGSYEQYF
>.|TRBJ1-4|.|TRBV18
TGTGCCAGCTCACCGACCGGGAATGAAAAACTGTTTTTT
CASSPTGNEKLFF
>.|TRBJ2-3|.|TRBV2
TGTGCCAGCATGTGGGGGGGCCAAACTGATACGCAGTATTTT
CASMWGGQTDTQYF
>few|TRBJ2-7|.|TRBV6-6
TGTGCCAGCAGTTACACGGTCGAGCAGTACTTC
CASSYTVEQYF
>.|TRBJ2-5|.|TRBV5-1
TGCGCCAGCAGCTTGGTCGGCGGAGCAGAGACCCAGTACTTC
CASSLVGGAETQYF
>.|TRBJ2-3|TRBD1|TRBV5-4
TGTGCCAGCAGCTTACCCCCAGGACAGGGGTCAGATACGCAGTATTTT
CASSLPPGQGSDTQYF
>.|TRBJ1-5|.|TRBV4-1
TGCGCCAGCAGCCAAGATCCGGCGGGTCATCAGCCCCAGCATTTT
CASSQDPAGHQPQHF
>.|TRBJ2-7|TRBD1|TRBV5-1
TGCGCCAGCAGCCCCCGACAGGGGGACTACGAGCAGTACTTC
CASSPRQGDYEQYF
>.|TRBJ2-7|TRBD2|TRBV7-9
TGTGCCAGCAGCGGGACGGCTGGCGGGAGGGTCTTAGGCTACGAGCAGTACTTC
CASSGTAGGRVLGYEQYF
>once|TRBJ2-7|TRBD1|TRBV6-1
TGTGCCAGCAGTGAAGCGGGACAGGGGGCCGAGCAGTACTTC
CASSEAGQGAEQYF
>.|TRBJ2-1|TRBD1|TRBV10-3
TGTGCCATCAGTGATTCGCCGGGACAGGGTATAGATAATGAGCAGTTCTTC
CAISDSPGQGIDNEQFF
>.|TRBJ2-7|.|TRBV19
TGTGCCAGTAGTCCCGGGCGGGGATACTACGAGCAGTACTTC
CASSPGRGYYEQYF
>.|TRBJ2-7|.|TRBV5-1
TGCGCCAGCAGCTGGAAGCGGGACAGGCCTACCTACGAGCAGTACTTC
CASSWKRDRPTYEQYF
>.|TRBJ1-1|TRBD1|TRBV28
TGTGCCAGCAGTCCCATGACAGGGCCCCGAGGGATGAACACTGAAGCTTTCTTT
CASSPMTGPRGMNTEAFF
>few|TRBJ1-1|.|TRBV4-2
TGTGCCAGCAGCCAACTTGACAGGAACACTGAAGCTTTCTTT
CASSQLDRNTEAFF
>.|TRBJ2-6|TRBD1|TRBV28
TGTGCCAGCAGTTCACTGTCCCAGCCCGGGACAGGGGGCTCTGGGGCCAACGTCCTGACTTTC
CASSSLSQPGTGGSGANVLTF
>.|TRBJ2-3|.|TRBV19
TGTGCCAGTAGCCAGACGTTTTCGGGTACGCAGTATTTT
CASSQTFSGTQYF
>.|TRBJ2-1|.|TRBV27
TGTGCCAGCAGTCAACGAGTGAATGAGCAGTTCTTC
CASSQRVNEQFF
>.|TRBJ2-1|TRBD2|TRBV7-7
TGTGCCAGCAGCCCTCAGGCCGGGACTAGCTCCTACAATGAGCAGTTCTTC
CASSPQAGTSSYNEQFF
>.|TRBJ1-5|TRBD1|TRBV7-8
TGTGCCAGCACCAACGGACCCCAGGGGGTAGGGAGCAATCAGCCCCAGCATTTT
CASTNGPQGVGSNQPQHF
>.|TRBJ2-3|TRBD2|TRBV27
TGTGCCAGCCGCGGGGGGGGTCCCACAGATACGCAGTATTTT
CASRGGGPTDTQYF
>.|TRBJ1-1|TRBD1|TRBV12-5
TGTGCTAGTGCCCTCTCGGGCAAACAGGGGGCGAGGGCCGAAGCTTTCTTT
CASALSGKQGARAEAFF
>.|TRBJ2-3|TRBD2|TRBV28
TGTGCCAGCAGTTTCCCAGCGGGGGGGAACACAGATACGCAGTATTTT
CASSFPAGGNTDTQYF
>few|TRBJ2-6|.|TRBV9
TGTGCCAGCAGCGTAGCCGCCAGTGAGGGCCACTCTGGGGCCAACGTCCTGACTTTC
CASSVAASEGHSGANVLTF
>.|TRBJ2-1|.|TRBV7-9
TGTGCCAGCAGCTTAGTGAGGGGGGGAGGGGACTACAATGAGCAGTTCTTC
CASSLVRGGGDYNEQFF
>.|TRBJ1-5|.|TRBV5-1
TGCGCCAGCAGCTTGCCAGGGATCGGATGGAATCAGCCCCAGCATTTT
CASSLPGIGWNQPQHF
>once|TRBJ1-2|.|TRBV18
TGTGCCAGCTCACCGGGACAAAATTATGGCTACACCTTC
CASSPGQNYGYTF
>.|TRBJ1-2|TRBD1|TRBV27
TGTGCCAGCGTTAGCCGATTGACAGGGGGCGCTTATGGCTACACCTTC
CASVSRLTGGAYGYTF